This TCR beta chain was identified during a study of T cells in Graves' hyperthyroidism and ophthalmopathy. Trimming took 6 bases from V and 6 from J; bases not matched to a gene: 11. This CDR3 has 17 amino acids. Germline V lookup: CDR1 MDHEN, CDR2 SYDVKM. Using RNA transcripts as the source, TCR beta CDR3 regions were amplified. HTBI primers were used for first-round RT-PCR of the TCR CDR3. TCRdb reprocessed the multiplex PCR reads with MiXCR, giving one entry per CDR3 protein. The data show 700,000 or so distinct CDR3 sequences, about 17% seen once. The rearrangement links TRBV28 to TRBJ2-7, with 16 nucleotides matching TRBD2. The TCR comes from a man aged 18-30 years with Graves' hyperthyroidism. Sequencing input: blood. CDR3 sequence (DNA): TGTGCCAGCAGCCCAGGGAGGGGACTAGCGGGAGGGTTCGAGCAGTACTTC. It encodes CASSPGRGLAGGFEQYF.